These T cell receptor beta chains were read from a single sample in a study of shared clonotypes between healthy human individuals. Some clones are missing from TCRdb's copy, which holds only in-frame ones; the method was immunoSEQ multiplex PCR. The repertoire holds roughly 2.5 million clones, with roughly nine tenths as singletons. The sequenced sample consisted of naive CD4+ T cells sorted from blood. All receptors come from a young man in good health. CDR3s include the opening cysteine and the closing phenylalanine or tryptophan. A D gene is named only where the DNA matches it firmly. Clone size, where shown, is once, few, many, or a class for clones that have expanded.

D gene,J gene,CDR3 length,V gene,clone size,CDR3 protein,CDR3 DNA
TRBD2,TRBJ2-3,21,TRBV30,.,CAWSAPPLPSGRAVLRDTQYF,TGTGCCTGGAGTGCCCCGCCCTTGCCTAGCGGGAGGGCCGTTTTGAGGGATACGCAGTATTTT
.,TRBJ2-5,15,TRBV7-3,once,CASSPQGNLGETQYF,TGTGCCAGCAGCCCGCAGGGGAATCTGGGAGAGACCCAGTACTTC
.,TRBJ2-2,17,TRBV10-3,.,CAISDPGATMNTGELFF,TGTGCCATCAGCGACCCCGGGGCCACCATGAACACCGGGGAGCTGTTTTTT
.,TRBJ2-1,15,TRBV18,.,CASSPLAERGNEQFF,TGTGCCAGCTCCCCCCTAGCGGAGAGGGGGAATGAGCAGTTCTTC
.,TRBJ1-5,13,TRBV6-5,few,CASRRTVNQPQHF,TGTGCCAGCAGGAGGACAGTGAATCAGCCCCAGCATTTT
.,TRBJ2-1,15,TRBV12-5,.,CASGLVLGPHNEQFF,TGTGCTAGTGGTTTGGTACTGGGACCTCACAATGAGCAGTTCTTC
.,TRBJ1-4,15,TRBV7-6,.,CASSSPRGGIEKLFF,TGTGCCAGCAGCTCTCCGCGTGGGGGTATTGAAAAACTGTTTTTT
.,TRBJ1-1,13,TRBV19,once,CASNRWGVTEAFF,TGTGCCAGCAATAGGTGGGGGGTCACTGAAGCTTTCTTT
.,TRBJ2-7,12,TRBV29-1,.,CSVGGDPYEQYF,TGCAGCGTTGGTGGGGATCCCTACGAGCAGTACTTC
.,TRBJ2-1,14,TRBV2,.,CASRAGRTYNEQFF,TGTGCCAGCAGAGCTGGTAGGACCTACAATGAGCAGTTCTTC
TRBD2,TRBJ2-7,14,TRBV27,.,CASSYKRGWYEQYF,TGTGCCAGCAGTTATAAGCGGGGGTGGTACGAGCAGTACTTC
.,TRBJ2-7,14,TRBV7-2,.,CASSLDRFSYEQYF,TGTGCCAGCAGCTTAGACAGATTCTCCTACGAGCAGTACTTC
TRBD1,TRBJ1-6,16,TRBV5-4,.,CASSFGTGRFNSPLHF,TGTGCCAGCAGCTTCGGGACAGGGCGGTTTAATTCACCCCTCCACTTT
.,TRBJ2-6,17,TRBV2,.,CASSSPRGGTGANVLTF,TGTGCCAGCAGCAGTCCCCGAGGGGGGACAGGGGCCAACGTCCTGACTTTC
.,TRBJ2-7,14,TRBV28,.,CASSYFAVPYEQYF,TGTGCCAGCAGTTACTTTGCCGTTCCCTACGAGCAGTACTTC
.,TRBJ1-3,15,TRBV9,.,CASSVVGTSGNTIYF,TGTGCCAGCAGCGTAGTTGGGACATCGGGAAACACCATATATTTT
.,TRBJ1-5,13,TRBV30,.,CAWSPGGNQPQHF,TGTGCCTGGAGTCCGGGAGGAAATCAGCCCCAGCATTTT
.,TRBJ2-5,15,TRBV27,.,CASSSRTAGRETQYF,TGTGCCAGCAGTTCCCGGACAGCTGGGCGGGAGACCCAGTACTTC
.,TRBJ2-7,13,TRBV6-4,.,CASSVQGGDEQYF,TGTGCCAGCAGTGTCCAGGGTGGCGACGAGCAGTACTTC
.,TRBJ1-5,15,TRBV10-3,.,CAISESGGPYQPQHF,TGTGCCATCAGTGAGTCAGGGGGGCCTTATCAGCCCCAGCATTTT
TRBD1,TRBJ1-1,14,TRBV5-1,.,CASSPGQRNTEAFF,TGCGCCAGCAGCCCGGGACAGCGGAACACTGAAGCTTTCTTT
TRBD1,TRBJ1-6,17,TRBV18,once,CASSLRQGETNNSPLHF,TGTGCCAGCTCACTTAGACAGGGGGAGACGAATAATTCACCCCTCCACTTT
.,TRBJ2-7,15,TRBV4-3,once,CASSQDYMLSYEQYF,TGCGCCAGCAGCCAAGATTACATGCTCTCCTACGAGCAGTACTTC
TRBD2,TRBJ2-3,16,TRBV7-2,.,CASGPIAGARTDTQYF,TGTGCCAGCGGACCCATAGCGGGAGCTCGTACAGATACGCAGTATTTT
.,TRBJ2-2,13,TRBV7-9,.,CASSLVGPGELFF,TGTGCCAGCAGCTTAGTCGGGCCCGGGGAGCTGTTTTTT
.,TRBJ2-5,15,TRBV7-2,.,CASNHLGPTRETQYF,TGTGCCAGCAACCACTTGGGCCCCACCCGAGAGACCCAGTACTTC
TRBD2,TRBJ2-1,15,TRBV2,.,CASRVLAGVYNEQFF,TGTGCCAGCAGAGTGCTAGCGGGGGTCTACAATGAGCAGTTCTTC
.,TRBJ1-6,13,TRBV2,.,CASRSWGNSPLHF,TGTGCCAGCAGGAGCTGGGGTAATTCACCCCTCCACTTT
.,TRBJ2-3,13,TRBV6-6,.,CASRFGSTDTQYF,TGTGCCAGCAGGTTTGGTAGCACAGATACGCAGTATTTT
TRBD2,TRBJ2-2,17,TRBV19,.,CASSTQSLAGGTGELFF,TGTGCCAGTAGTACCCAATCACTAGCGGGAGGAACCGGGGAGCTGTTTTTT
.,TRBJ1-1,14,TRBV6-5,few,CATKRTGRETEAFF,TGTGCCACAAAAAGAACAGGGCGGGAGACTGAAGCTTTCTTT